The clone carrying this TCR beta chain was picked up a small number of times. Time point described: patch test 2, 6 weeks after DPC sensitization. Treatment in this sample: therapeutic diphenylcyclopropenone sensitization with weekly scalp DPC. This entry comes from a study of human T cells and chemical hapten exposure. The junction had 8 bases not matched to a gene; V was cut back by 2 bases and J by 7 bases. Germline loops: CDR1 LGHNT, CDR2 FRNRAP. The CDR3 extends over 14 amino acids. TCRdb re-analysed the RACE reads in MiXCR, keeping a single row per CDR3 protein. The sample shows a few hundred thousand distinct CDR3 sequences, about 6.9% of them seen only once.

This rearrangement joins TRBV12-5 to TRBJ2-7, with 7 nucleotides matching TRBD2. The specimen comprised whole blood, sampled in connection with sensitization to the hapten diphenylcyclopropenone (DPC). The clonotype originates from a young woman with alopecia areata. Some clones in this sample may be carry-over from other donors' samples. DNA for the CDR3: TGTGCTAGTGGTTTGTTCTCATCCGGGGGGGAGCAGTACTTC. Protein: CASGLFSSGGEQYF.